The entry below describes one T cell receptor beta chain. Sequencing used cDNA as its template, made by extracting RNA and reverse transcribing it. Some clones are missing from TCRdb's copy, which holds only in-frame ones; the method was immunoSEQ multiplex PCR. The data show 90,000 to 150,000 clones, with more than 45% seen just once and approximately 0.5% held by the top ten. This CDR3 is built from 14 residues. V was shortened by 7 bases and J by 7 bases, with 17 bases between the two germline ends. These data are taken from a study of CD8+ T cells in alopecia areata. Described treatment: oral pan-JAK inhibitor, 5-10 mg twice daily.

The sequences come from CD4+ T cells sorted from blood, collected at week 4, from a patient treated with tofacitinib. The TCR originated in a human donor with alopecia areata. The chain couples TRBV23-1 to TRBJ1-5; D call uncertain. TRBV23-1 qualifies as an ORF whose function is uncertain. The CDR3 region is CASIPRVENQPQHF. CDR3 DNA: TGCGCCAGCATCCCACGGGTGGAGAACCAGCCCCAGCATTTT.